The source of this T cell receptor (beta chain) is a study of T cell repertoires in cytomegalovirus infection. Study background: It was the public TCR beta signatures that indicated both CMV infection and matching HLA type.

Using its own MiXCR run on the reads, TCRdb lists one record per CDR3 protein. The sample lists about 100,000 distinct CDR3 sequences; approximately 15% were seen once. General study results and limits: Cumulative public TCR beta family frequency identified carriers of CMV plus the relevant HLA. Clonotype analysis showed dominance of the ex vivo response by HLA-C-restricted CMV-specific TCR beta clonotypes.

The germline CDR1 and CDR2 sequences are SNHLY and FYNNEI. Unmatched junction bases numbered 6, after V lost 7 bases and J lost 5 bases. The CDR3 is 14 amino acids. This clonotype was detected a few times. Its target is unknown. The source is a human donor in good health (CMV status not recorded). Some clones in this sample may be carry-over from other donors' samples. The sequencing sample was made of PBMCs. The chain combines TRBV2 with TRBJ2-3; 10 nucleotides match TRBD1. The CDR3: CASNPGQGRDTQYF. The CDR3 nucleotides are TGTGCCAGCAACCCGGGACAGGGGAGAGATACGCAGTATTTT.